This entry features one TCR beta chain sequence. Its antigen is unknown. It has no much larger one-base neighbor in the sample; base qualities were not kept. These data belong to a study of blood T cell repertoires in COVID-19 (dated by TCRdb to 2018 to 2020). For context, the study as a whole: Samples covering the acute and convalescent phases of COVID-19 were provided by collaborators in the United States, Italy and Spain. The dataset comprised deeply sampled blood TCRbeta repertoires from subjects exposed to, actively infected with, or recovered from COVID-19. A freely available public database, intended as a resource for researchers studying the immune response to SARS-CoV-2, is where the repertoires were released. Where HLA class I and class II types were available, the types were taken from metadata supplied by the sample provider, not from assay-based typing. The prospective study material was composed of cDNA or gDNA derived from T cells, B-cell-depleted T cells, or PBMCs. Sample metadata almost always included a de-identified subject ID, COVID-19 status, age in years and sex. The samples were drawn from two sources: the first 160 participants of the ongoing ImmuneRACE study, and 1,254 subjects contributed by 6 global collaborators.

Overall study results and their limits: The quantity of clinical and demographic metadata differed by source and by participant and was supplied without curation.

TCRbeta CDR3 regions were amplified from genomic DNA using the immunoSEQ Assay, a bias-controlled multiplex PCR. Per the source publication's procedure: Within the assay, amplification of reference gene primers was used to estimate how many nucleated cells each sample contained. To quantify the absolute abundance of each unique TCRbeta CDR3 rearrangement, sequence reads were collapsed and filtered. For each sample, productive Simpson clonality was calculated as the square root of Simpson's diversity index over productive rearrangements. This is the immuneACCESS table as TCRdb keeps it, with only in-frame sequences that have V and J called. A part of the clones is gone; compared with another copy, unresolved V genes explain less than half, and the rest is unexplained. V, J and clone size reflect that table, while D and trimming were determined from the DNA. For this sample there are about 110,000 clones; more than 70% appear just once. Of the sample, more than 4% falls within the top ten clones.

Cut back by 3 bases and 4 bases, the V and J ends lie 15 bases apart. The CDR3, from cysteine to phenylalanine, totals 15 residues. Of all the DNA, just the CDR3 is kept, 45 bases in frame from base 1. Per the germline V gene (reference sequence), SEHNR is the CDR1 and FQNEAQ is the CDR2. The collaborating institutions used their own protocols to collect whole blood in K2EDTA tubes. For TCRbeta analysis, collaborator samples were shipped as frozen whole blood, as isolated PBMCs, or as DNA extracted from either sample type. Rearrangement joined TRBV7-9 to TRBJ2-5; TRBD1 is a weak D gene call, 5 bases matching. Material for sequencing was peripheral blood. The TCR sequence derives from a human donor in a cohort sampled during active COVID-19. The nucleotide sequence reads TGTGCCAGCAGCTTGTGGTCGACAAGGGGAGAGACCCAGTACTTC. The encoded protein is CASSLWSTRGETQYF.